This entry describes one TCR beta chain. The table came from immunoSEQ multiplex PCR; TCRdb's copy has only in-frame clones and leaves some out. This table has 200,000 to 250,000 clones, around 87% appearing once. This sample is part of a study of blood T cell repertoires in COVID-19. Participants, about 18 to 95 years old, spanned around 26 US areas. Self-reported history from a screening survey and questionnaire set each donor's cohort. Germline V CDR1 and CDR2: LGHDT, YNNKEL (reference sequence). Trimming pared 5 bases from V and 0 bases from J, leaving 7 bases between. The CDR3 spans 13 residues. The sample taken for sequencing was PBMCs or T cells enriched from blood (not recorded which). This TCR was sampled from a man aged 25 to 40 in a cohort exposed to, infected with or recovered from COVID-19 (not recorded which). The chain links TRBV3-1 (or the pseudogene TRBV3-2) to TRBJ1-1; the D gene is possibly TRBD1 (5 bases). CDR3 DNA sequence: TGTGCCAGCAGCTGGGGCCTGAACACTGAAGCTTTCTTT. Its protein product is CASSWGLNTEAFF.